This TCR beta chain was sequenced during a study of metastatic and nonmetastatic thyroid tumors. Overall study context: Comparative analysis of repertoires was undertaken across blood and tumor or nodule tissue obtained from malignant and benign thyroid patients.

On this clone: Relative to the germline gene, one junction end is altered; a read error may explain this.

There were no patients who had received any treatment before thyroid surgery. Authors' analysis steps: For papillary thyroid cancer, a distant-metastasis classifier was constructed from CDR3 differences observed across clinicopathological groups. TCRdb re-called the PCR reads with MiXCR. The V and J calls were not made by the authors but by TCRdb's processing. The sample yields around 20,000 clones, less than 30% seen once. Germline V gene data show CDR1 as MNHNS and CDR2 as SASEGT. CDR3 length: 13 amino acids. V gene TRBV6-1 combines with J gene TRBJ2-7; D is perhaps TRBD2 (6 bases). This receptor was identified in a male donor with papillary thyroid cancer or a benign thyroid nodule (not recorded which). Some clones in this sample may be carry-over from other donors' samples. The specimen was tumor tissue. The CDR3 reads CASREGGSDEQYF. The CDR3 nucleotides are TGTGCCAGCAGGGAAGGAGGGAGTGACGAGCAGTACTTC.